Sequencing of this T cell receptor (beta chain) was carried out in a study of shared clonotypes between healthy human individuals (dated by TCRdb to 2019 to 2021). For the wider study: Two women and three men aged 18 to 49 years were included in the cohort. For each donor, three plates each were used for CD4 naive and CD4 memory, two plates were used for CD8 naive, and one plate was used for CD8 memory. The study deeply sequenced blood TCR repertoires of about 5 healthy adults to estimate repertoire size and the extent of clonotype sharing between individuals. Different laboratories and diverse techniques were used to prepare libraries and sequence TCR repertoires, to increase sequencing depth and limit assay-specific biases. Each donor's leukapheresis produced roughly between roughly 0.94 and 9.5 billion PBMCs. Results the study describes overall, beyond this receptor: Sampling was restricted to blood, and TCR repertoires in tissues likely differ from the TCR repertoires found in blood. Compared with non-shared clonotypes, the clonotypes found in all four sorted-subset donors had higher generation probabilities. The small number of donors limited the genetic and exposure-history diversity represented. Naive subsets generally had larger estimated clonotype richness than memory subsets did. Incomplete sequencing was indicated by rarefaction of sorted-subset datasets, despite the large sequencing depth. Roughly 5% of naive CD4, 3.5% of naive CD8, 2.3% of memory CD4, and 0.4% of memory CD8 clonotypes were shared across several donors. Pairwise subsampling led to the expectation that sequencing depth would affect the degree of clonotype sharing among donors.

The donors were healthy, HIV-negative adults who had no recently reported acute infections or vaccinations. Every donor was a Caucasian adult residing in Nashville, Tennessee, USA. CD4+ T cells were enriched by magnetic negative selection; naive cells were then positively selected on CD45RA, and the negative fraction formed the memory subset. Blood was obtained by leukapheresis, after which PBMCs were separated by Ficoll-Histopaque density gradient centrifugation and cryopreserved in liquid nitrogen vapor phase. Analytical flow cytometry was used to check the purity and quantity of each magnetically sorted T cell population. Each sorted fraction had its genomic DNA isolated and then quantified by UV absorbance on a Nanodrop 2000c. The CDR3 covers 15 residues, taking in both the cysteine and the phenylalanine. Only the CDR3 part of the read is kept: 45 bases, read in frame from the first base. V is pared back by 1 base and J by 4 bases, with 11 bases lying between the germline termini. CDR1 SEHNR and CDR2 FQNEAQ were looked up in the germline V gene (reference sequence).

Note on this clone: The antigen it recognizes is unknown. Base quality data are lacking; no much larger clone is found one base away.

Using the deep immunoSEQ assay, multiplex PCR amplified TCR CDR3 regions from genomic DNA. For each cell subset, the extracted genomic DNA was distributed evenly across all wells of several immunoSEQ 96-well plates, and each plate served as one replicate. Each replicate PCR for sorted subsets received about 0.2 ug genomic DNA, equal to tens of thousands of T cell genomes. The purified libraries were quantified using a Qubit 3.0 fluorometer, sized with a Bioanalyzer 2100, and then quantified again using the KAPA Library Quantification kit. A separate single-read 150-cycle Illumina NextSeq 550 flow cell was used to sequence each immunoSEQ 96-well plate. The original methods were these. Because the immunoSEQ output held only junctional sequences and lacked quality scores, the filtering could not match the filtering applied to full-length reads. To assign V/J genes and CDR3, sequences were annotated against IMGT germline references using PyIR, a Python wrapper for IgBLAST v1.9. Any read was removed if the V/J assignment was weak (E-value above 1e-6), the CDR3 was missing, or the read contained stop codons, out-of-frame junctions, or ambiguous translated residues. V3J clonotypes were defined by identical inferred V gene, J gene, and CDR3 amino acid sequence. The percentage overlap between two repertoires was calculated by dividing the number of shared unique clonotypes by the size of the smaller repertoire. Richness of each repertoire was evaluated using RTK rarefaction, the Chao1 estimator, and Recon v2.1 estimates of unobserved clonotypes. For all TCRbeta clonotypes obtained by the gDNA method from four donors, generation probabilities were computed with OLGA. Imported from immuneACCESS, the table was reduced by TCRdb to in-frame sequences with V and J called. These copies leave out some clones; in studies compared against another copy, an unresolved V gene accounts for under half, and the cause of the remainder is not known. Clone size and V and J calls were adopted from that table, with D and trimming inferred from the DNA. The sample includes approximately 1.1 million clones, with around 78% observed a single time. Approximately 0.56% of the sample comes from the top ten.

The material sequenced was memory CD4+ T cells from PBMCs. In light of the paper, this sample's cell subset or site label describes: CD45RA-negative fraction. The chain joins TRBV7-9 to TRBJ1-3; matching of 5 bases hints at TRBD1 as the D gene. This receptor was identified in a man aged 18 to 35 in good health. Some clones in this sample may be carry-over from other donors' samples. CDR3 protein: CASSLGAGFGNTIYF. The DNA sequence follows: TGTGCCAGCAGCTTAGGCGCAGGGTTCGGAAACACCATATATTTT.